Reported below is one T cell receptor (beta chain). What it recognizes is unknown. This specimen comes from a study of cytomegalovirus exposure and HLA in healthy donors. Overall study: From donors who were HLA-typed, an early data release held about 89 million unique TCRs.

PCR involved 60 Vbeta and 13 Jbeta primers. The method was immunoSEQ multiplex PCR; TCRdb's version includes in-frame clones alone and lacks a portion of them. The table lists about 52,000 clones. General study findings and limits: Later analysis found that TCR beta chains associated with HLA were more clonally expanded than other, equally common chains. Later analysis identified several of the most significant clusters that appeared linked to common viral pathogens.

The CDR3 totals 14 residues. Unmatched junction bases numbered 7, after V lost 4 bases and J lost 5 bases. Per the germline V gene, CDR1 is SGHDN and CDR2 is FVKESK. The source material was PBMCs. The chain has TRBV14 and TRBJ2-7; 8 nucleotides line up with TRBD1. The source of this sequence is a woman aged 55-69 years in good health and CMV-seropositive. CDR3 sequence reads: CASSPRDRYHEQYF. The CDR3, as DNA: TGTGCCAGCAGCCCCCGGGACAGGTACCACGAGCAGTACTTC.